This T cell receptor beta chain derives from a study of T cells in Graves' hyperthyroidism and ophthalmopathy. Study in general: Blood was drawn when the patient was first diagnosed and still untreated.

There are many counts of this clonotype. It was RNA transcripts that yielded the amplified TCR beta CDR3 regions. RT-PCR in the first round (using the HTBI primer set) targeted the TCR CDR3. TCRdb called the multiplex PCR reads again in MiXCR, with one record for every CDR3 protein. The sample consists of approximately 520,000 distinct CDR3 sequences, around a quarter of them appearing once. The CDR3 covers 15 residues. The V end lost 4 bases, the J end lost 6 bases, and 15 bases lay between the germline ends. CDR1 is SGHTA and CDR2 is FQGNSA in the germline V gene. Clinical Activity Scores of at least 3, NOSPECS grades of at least 4 and durations under 3 months characterized ophthalmopathy patients. Together with thyroid ultrasound, orbital computed tomography, serum thyroxine and TRAb, clinical symptoms were used for diagnoses.

The sequence came from a young woman with Graves' ophthalmopathy. The chain couples TRBV7-2 to TRBJ2-2; D remains ambiguous. Source material: blood. As DNA, the CDR3 is TGTGCCAGCAGCTCCTATTTTACTGGGTCCGGGGAGCTGTTTTTT. Amino acids: CASSSYFTGSGELFF.